The 7 T cell receptor beta chains below come from one sample, sequenced in a study of coeliac disease (dated by TCRdb to between 2021 and 2022). The receptor library was made with the immunoSEQ multiplex PCR assay. TCRdb obtained this table from immuneACCESS and retained in-frame rearrangements with V and J assigned. These tables miss some clones; where compared with another copy, unresolved V genes account for less than half of the shortfall, and the remainder is unexplained. In this sample the table shows 4,000 to 5,500 clones, approximately 70% of which occur a single time. Roughly 6.3% of the sample is taken by the ten largest. The specimen sequenced was lymphocytes from the gut lamina propria. Per the publication, the cell subset or site label means: lamina propria cell (LPC) fraction of small intestinal biopsy. The receptor set was obtained from a man aged 18 to 30 with celiac disease on a gluten-free diet.

The V call is TRBV7-2, the J call TRBJ1-2; TRBD1 is a possible D gene (6 bases). The CDR3 covers 15 residues. The germline gives CDR1 SGHTA, CDR2 FQGNSA. The V gene lost 4 bases and the J gene lost 2 bases, with 14 bases spanning the gap. DNA of the CDR3: TGTGCCAGCAGCTCATATCAACAGGGAAACTATGGCTACACCTTC. It codes for CASSSYQQGNYGYTF.

The chain joins TRBV30 to TRBJ1-2; tentatively, D is TRBD1 (6 bases). V was trimmed by 2 bases and J by 4 bases, leaving 11 bases between them. The germline V gene has CDR1 GTSNPN and CDR2 SVGIG (reference sequence). This CDR3 comprises 13 residues. In DNA, the CDR3 is TGTGCCTGGAGTTGGCAGGGGAGCTATGGCTACACCTTC. It yields the protein CAWSWQGSYGYTF.

This chain joins TRBV6-6 and TRBJ2-5; TRBD2 matches at 8 bases. The CDR3 length is 14 residues. Per germline, CDR1 MNHNY and CDR2 SVGAGI (reference sequence). After removal of 7 bases from V and 4 bases from J, the junction contained 8 bases not matched to a gene. The CDR3 bases are TGTGCCAGCACGGGGACTAGAAGTACAGAGACCCAGTACTTC. Protein sequence: CASTGTRSTETQYF.

This chain uses TRBV6-5 with TRBJ1-5; D remains ambiguous. Looked up from germline, CDR1 is MNHEY and CDR2 is SVGAGI. Trimming took 2 bases from V and 10 from J, leaving 15 bases between them. The CDR3 is 14 amino acids. The CDR3 loop is CASSYRDRSGPQHF. CDR3 bases: TGTGCCAGCAGTTACCGGGATCGGAGCGGCCCCCAGCATTTT.

The V and J genes are TRBV19 and TRBJ1-5; D gene ambiguous. Trimming pared 5 bases from V and 0 bases from J, leaving 11 bases between. Germline V gene lookup returns CDR1 LNHDA and CDR2 SQIVND (reference sequence). The CDR3 is 15 amino acids. The CDR3 region has the DNA TGTGCCAGTAGTTCCCAGGTTCATAGCAATCAGCCCCAGCATTTT. This sequence encodes CASSSQVHSNQPQHF. The variable domain in full, with the rest retrieved from reference TRBV19 and TRBJ1-5, is DGGITQSPKYLFRKEGQNVTLSCEQNLNHDAMYWYRQDPGQGLRLIYYSQIVNDFQKGDIAEGYSVSREKKESFPLTVTSAQKNPTAFYLCASSSQVHSNQPQHFGDGTRLSIL.

This chain connects TRBV7-7 to TRBJ2-5; 11 nucleotides align to TRBD2. With V trimmed by 5 bases and J by 1 base, 9 bases remained unmatched. CDR3 length: 17 amino acids. From germline, CDR1 is SSHAT and CDR2 FNYEAQ (reference sequence). This chain's CDR3 is CASSAALAGGSQETQYF. DNA for the CDR3: TGTGCCAGCAGCGCCGCTCTAGCGGGGGGTTCCCAAGAGACCCAGTACTTC.

V usage is TRBV6-1 and J usage is TRBJ2-2; TRBD2 matches at 11 bases. Germline V gives CDR1 MNHNS, CDR2 SASEGT. The CDR3 has 15 residues. J lost 4 bases, V lost 2 bases, and 0 bases had no gene match. CDR3 residues: CASSELAGGTGELFF. CDR3 DNA: TGTGCCAGCAGTGAACTAGCGGGGGGCACCGGGGAGCTGTTTTTT.